The present entry profiles one T cell receptor (beta chain) with its context. CDR1 is SGHRS, CDR2 YFSETQ, per germline. This CDR3 contains 15 residues. V was shortened by 0 bases and J by 4 bases, with 14 bases between the two germline ends. Assay: immunoSEQ multiplex PCR; the TCRdb copy retains only in-frame clones and omits some. The table records about 50,000 clones, about 50% of them present only once. The source of the sample is a study of cytotoxic CD8 clonotypes in ibrutinib-treated CLL. Turning to the study itself: In all, under twelve patients were relapsed/refractory, approximately 14 were treatment-naive and roughly 18 were IGHV unmutated.

The sequencing here drew on PBMCs, taken after 24 months of ibrutinib treatment. This rearrangement joins TRBV5-1 to TRBJ2-7; either TRBD1 or TRBD2 may fit D (5 bases each). The clonotype comes from a human donor with chronic lymphocytic leukemia. Written as DNA, the CDR3 is TGCGCCAGCAGCTTGGGAACGGGACCGGGATACGAGCAGTACTTC. Its translation: CASSLGTGPGYEQYF.